The 7 T cell receptor beta chains given below trace back to one sample, sequenced in a study of cytomegalovirus exposure and HLA in healthy donors. In the PCR, 60 Vbeta and 13 Jbeta primers were used. Sequenced by immunoSEQ multiplex PCR; TCRdb stores in-frame clones only, minus some. The sample has 87,000 or so clones; about 75% are singletons. The specimen was PBMCs. These receptors originate from a woman aged 40-49 years in good health and CMV-seronegative.

The rearrangement joins TRBV12-5 to TRBJ2-1; 7 nucleotides line up with TRBD1. Germline V gene data show CDR1 as LGHNT and CDR2 as FRNRAP. The CDR3 is 16 residues long. V shed 4 bases and J 7 bases; nucleotides not matched to a gene: 13. The CDR3 sequence is CASGSGTDRIRNEQFF. The CDR3 region has the DNA TGTGCTAGTGGTTCCGGGACAGATCGGATCAGGAATGAGCAGTTCTTC.

The rearrangement uses TRBV9 and TRBJ1-1; no firm D call. Trimming shortened V by 3 bases and J by 4 bases, and 13 bases separated the two germline ends. The CDR3 has 14 residues. The germline gives CDR1 SGDLS, CDR2 YYNGEE. The DNA of the CDR3 is TGTGCCAGCAGCGCCTATATTGGTTCCACTGAAGCTTTCTTT. This gives the protein CASSAYIGSTEAFF.

The chain employs TRBV5-1 and TRBJ2-7; 8 bases match TRBD2. V was pared by 2 bases and J by 4 bases, with 5 bases of the junction left unmatched. The CDR3 has 14 amino acids. The germline V gene has CDR1 SGHRS and CDR2 YFSETQ. The CDR3 region has the DNA TGCGCCAGCAGCTTTAGGCGGGGGGAGTACGAGCAGTACTTC. Translating it yields CASSFRRGEYEQYF.

The J gene is TRBJ2-2, the V gene TRBV5-1; 7 bases fit TRBD1. The junction had 5 bases not matched to a gene; V was cut back by 4 bases and J by 2 bases. This CDR3 region has 15 residues. The V gene's germline CDR1 is SGHRS and CDR2 YFSETQ. Here the CDR3 DNA reads TGCGCCAGCAGCACGGGACAGAGAAACACCGGGGAGCTGTTTTTT. This sequence encodes CASSTGQRNTGELFF.

The CDR3 DNA reads TGTGCCAGCAGCTTAGCGGTGAACACTGAAGCTTTCTTT. Translated, it gives CASSLAVNTEAFF. The chain is built from TRBV11-2 and TRBJ1-1, with D unresolved. The CDR3 is 13 residues long. The germline V gene has CDR1 SGHAT and CDR2 FQNNGV. Trimming removed 1 base at V and 0 bases at J, with 3 bases between.

The chain carries TRBV7-9 and TRBJ2-5; TRBD2 matches 15 bases. The CDR3 is 17 amino acids. The trim removed 5 bases at V and 5 bases at J, leaving 9 bases unmatched. Germline CDR1 reads SEHNR; CDR2 reads FQNEAQ (reference sequence). The CDR3 protein is CASSLPGLAGGGETQYF. The DNA for the CDR3 is TGTGCCAGCAGCCTTCCGGGACTAGCGGGGGGCGGGGAGACCCAGTACTTC.

V gene TRBV4-1 combines with J gene TRBJ1-3; 8 nucleotides line up with TRBD1. The V gene's germline CDR1 is MGHRA and CDR2 YSYEKL. V shed 1 base and J 3 bases; nucleotides not matched to a gene: 2. CDR3 length equals 15 residues. The CDR3 coding sequence is TGCGCCAGCAGCCAAGGTGGACAGGGTGGAAACACCATATATTTT. As protein: CASSQGGQGGNTIYF.